The rows below give T cell receptor beta chains drawn from one sample of a study of blood T cell repertoires in COVID-19. Sequenced by immunoSEQ multiplex PCR; TCRdb stores in-frame clones only, minus some. The sample includes about 320,000 clones, around 88% of them seen just once. The sample was peripheral blood. The receptor source for this set is a woman aged 25-40 years with COVID-19, enrolled during active disease. The CDR3 runs from the conserved cysteine through the conserved F or W. A D gene is named only where the DNA matches it firmly. Size values are once, few and many counts, or a class for expanded clones, and some rows have none.

clone_size	d_call	v_call	j_call	cdr3_nt	cdr3_aa
-	TRBD1	TRBV6-5	TRBJ2-4	TGTGCCAGCAGCCGGAGGACAGGGGACGAAAACATTCAGTACTTC	CASSRRTGDENIQYF
-	-	TRBV9	TRBJ2-6	TGTGCCAGCAGCGTAGGTCCCTCAGGGGTTCAGGCCAACGTCCTGACTTTC	CASSVGPSGVQANVLTF
-	TRBD1	TRBV7-6	TRBJ2-3	TGTGCCAGCAGCCGGACACAGGGGGCATTACCAGATACGCAGTATTTT	CASSRTQGALPDTQYF
-	TRBD2	TRBV4-1	TRBJ2-3	TGCGCCAGCAGCCAACCGGGACTAGCGGCAGATACGCAGTATTTT	CASSQPGLAADTQYF
-	-	TRBV28	TRBJ1-5	TGTGCCACCCGAAGTATTTCCTATTACGATCAGCCCCAGCATTTT	CATRSISYYDQPQHF
-	-	TRBV3-1/TRBV3-2	TRBJ2-5	TGTGCCAGCAGCCAATCCCCGTACCAAGAGACCCAGTACTTC	CASSQSPYQETQYF
-	TRBD1	TRBV29-1	TRBJ2-3	TGCAGCGTGAGGAGGTGGGGACAGGACCTCACAGATACGCAGTATTTT	CSVRRWGQDLTDTQYF
-	-	TRBV29-1	TRBJ2-1	TGCAGCGTTCAAAAGGGGGGGAATGAGCAGTTCTTC	CSVQKGGNEQFF
-	-	TRBV2	TRBJ1-1	TGTGCCAGCGGGGGAGGGGCCACTGAAGCTTTCTTT	CASGGGATEAFF
-	TRBD1	TRBV4-2	TRBJ1-1	TGTGCCAGCAGCTTACGGGACAGCCAGAACACTGAAGCTTTCTTT	CASSLRDSQNTEAFF
once	-	TRBV29-1	TRBJ1-1	TGCAGCGCGGCCCCCGGGTTGGGGAACACTGAAGCTTTCTTT	CSAAPGLGNTEAFF
-	TRBD1	TRBV4-2	TRBJ2-7	TGTGCCAGCAGCCAAGGTGGGACAGGGGTGTACGAGCAGTACTTC	CASSQGGTGVYEQYF
-	TRBD1	TRBV7-2	TRBJ1-5	TGTGCCAGCAGCTTACAGGGGGCCTCCAATCAGCCCCAGCATTTT	CASSLQGASNQPQHF
-	TRBD1	TRBV28	TRBJ1-2	TGTGCCAGCAGTCGGGGAGGGACAGGGGGCTATGGCTACACCTTC	CASSRGGTGGYGYTF
-	-	TRBV28	TRBJ1-5	TGTGCCAGCAGATCTGACATCAGGGCGTGGAATCAGCCCCAGCATTTT	CASRSDIRAWNQPQHF
-	-	TRBV21-1	TRBJ2-2	TGTGCCAGCAGCAAAGGTGCGACATATGCGAACACCGGGGAGCTGTTTTTT	CASSKGATYANTGELFF
-	TRBD2	TRBV5-4	TRBJ2-3	TGTGCCAGCAGCCCAAGCGGGGGAGTAGGAGATACGCAGTATTTT	CASSPSGGVGDTQYF
-	-	TRBV5-6	TRBJ1-1	TGTGCCAGCATCAGAAACAGGGAGAACACTGAAGCTTTCTTT	CASIRNRENTEAFF
-	TRBD2	TRBV3-1/TRBV3-2	TRBJ2-2	TGTGCCAGCAGCCCTTCGGGAGGGCCCGGGGAGCTGTTTTTT	CASSPSGGPGELFF